The rows below give T cell receptor beta chains drawn from one sample of a study of blood T cell repertoires in COVID-19. Sequencing was performed with immunoSEQ multiplex PCR; in TCRdb, only in-frame clones are kept and a portion is missing. Of about 200,000 clones in the sample, approximately 83% are singletons; the top ten hold 27%. Sequencing was performed on peripheral blood. The receptors derive from a middle-aged man with acute or convalescent COVID-19. Each CDR3 is given with its conserved first and last residue. A D gene is named only where the DNA matches it firmly. Clone size, where shown, is once, few, many, or a class for clones that have expanded.

V gene	clone size	J gene	D gene	CDR3 length	CDR3 protein	CDR3 DNA
TRBV29-1	-	TRBJ2-5	-	10	CSVLRETQYF	TGCAGCGTCCTACGTGAGACCCAGTACTTC
TRBV7-2	-	TRBJ2-2	-	14	CASNLKILGGELFF	TGTGCCAGCAACTTAAAGATCCTCGGCGGGGAGCTGTTTTTT
TRBV12-3/TRBV12-4	-	TRBJ2-5	-	12	CASRGLEETQYF	TGTGCCAGCCGTGGGCTTGAAGAGACCCAGTACTTC
TRBV29-1	-	TRBJ2-2	-	13	CSVTEGRAGELFF	TGCAGCGTCACGGAGGGTAGGGCCGGGGAGCTGTTTTTT
TRBV2	-	TRBJ2-5	TRBD1	15	CASSPWTGGYETQYF	TGTGCCAGCAGTCCCTGGACAGGGGGCTACGAGACCCAGTACTTC
TRBV28	-	TRBJ2-1	-	16	CASSFSWADPRGEQFF	TGTGCCAGCAGTTTCTCATGGGCTGACCCTCGGGGTGAGCAGTTCTTC
TRBV20-1	-	TRBJ2-1	TRBD2	14	CSASGLAGYNEQFF	TGCAGTGCTAGTGGCCTAGCGGGTTACAATGAGCAGTTCTTC
TRBV15	-	TRBJ1-4	-	15	CATSRGRDTYHGLFF	TGTGCCACCAGCAGAGGCCGGGACACCTACCACGGACTGTTTTTT
TRBV20-1	-	TRBJ1-1	TRBD1	11	CSATGGREGFF	TGCAGTGCTACAGGGGGGCGCGAAGGCTTCTTT
TRBV5-1	-	TRBJ1-1	-	16	CASSLGGRQENTEAFF	TGCGCCAGCAGCTTGGGCGGAAGACAGGAGAACACTGAAGCTTTCTTT
TRBV5-4	-	TRBJ2-2	-	14	CASSSAVGAGELFF	TGTGCCAGCAGCTCTGCGGTGGGAGCCGGGGAGCTGTTTTTT
TRBV19	-	TRBJ2-7	-	13	CASSTLRGYEQYF	TGTGCCAGTAGTACGCTTAGGGGTTACGAGCAGTACTTC
TRBV18	-	TRBJ1-6	-	15	CASSLGASENSPLHF	TGTGCCAGCTCACTGGGGGCCAGCGAGAATTCACCCCTCCACTTT
TRBV6-5	-	TRBJ2-5	TRBD1	15	CASSSLGTGQETQYF	TGTGCCAGCAGTTCTCTTGGGACAGGTCAAGAGACCCAGTACTTC
TRBV10-3	once	TRBJ1-1	-	11	CAISGETEAFF	TGTGCCATCAGTGGGGAGACTGAAGCTTTCTTT
TRBV7-9	-	TRBJ2-6	TRBD2	18	CASSLTLAGGPGANVLTF	TGTGCCAGCAGCTTAACCCTAGCGGGAGGCCCTGGGGCCAACGTCCTGACTTTC
TRBV11-2	-	TRBJ1-3	TRBD1	14	CASSSDRGRNTIYF	TGTGCCAGCAGCTCCGACAGGGGTAGAAACACCATATATTTT
TRBV2	-	TRBJ1-1	-	15	CASSVSGQMNTEAFF	TGTGCCAGCAGCGTGTCAGGACAGATGAACACTGAAGCTTTCTTT